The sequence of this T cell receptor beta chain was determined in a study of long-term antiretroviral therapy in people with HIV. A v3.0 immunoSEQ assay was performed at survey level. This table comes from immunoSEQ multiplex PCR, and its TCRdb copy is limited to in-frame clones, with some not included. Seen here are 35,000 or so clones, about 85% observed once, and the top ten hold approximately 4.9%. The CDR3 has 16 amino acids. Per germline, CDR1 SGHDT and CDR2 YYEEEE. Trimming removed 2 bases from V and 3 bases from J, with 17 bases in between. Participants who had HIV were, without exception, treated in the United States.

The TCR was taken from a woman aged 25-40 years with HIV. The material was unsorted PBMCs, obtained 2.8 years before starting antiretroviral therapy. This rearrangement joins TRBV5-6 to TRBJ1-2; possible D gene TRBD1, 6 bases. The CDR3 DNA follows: TGTGCCAGCAGCTTTGTATTGACAGGCAACGACTATGGCTACACCTTC. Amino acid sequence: CASSFVLTGNDYGYTF.